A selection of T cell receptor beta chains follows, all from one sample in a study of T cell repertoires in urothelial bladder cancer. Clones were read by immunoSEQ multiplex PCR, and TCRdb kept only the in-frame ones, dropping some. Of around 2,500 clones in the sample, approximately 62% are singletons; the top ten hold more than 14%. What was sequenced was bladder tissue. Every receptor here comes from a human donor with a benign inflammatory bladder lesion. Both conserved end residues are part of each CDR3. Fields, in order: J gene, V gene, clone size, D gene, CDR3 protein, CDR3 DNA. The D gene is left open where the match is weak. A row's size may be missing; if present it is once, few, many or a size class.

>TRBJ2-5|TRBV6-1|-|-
CASSRAYQETQYF
TGTGCCAGCAGTCGGGCGTACCAAGAGACCCAGTACTTC
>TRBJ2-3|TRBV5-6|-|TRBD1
CASSLTGRARDSHTDTQYF
TGTGCCAGCAGCTTGACCGGGCGAGCCCGGGACAGCCACACAGATACGCAGTATTTT
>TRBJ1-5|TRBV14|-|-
CASSHEGGPQHF
TGTGCCAGCAGCCATGAGGGGGGGCCCCAGCATTTT
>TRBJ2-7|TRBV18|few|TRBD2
CASSPVDSGLTYEQYF
TGTGCCAGCTCACCAGTTGATAGCGGGCTCACCTACGAGCAGTACTTC
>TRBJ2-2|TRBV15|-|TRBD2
CATSETRGGAGELFF
TGTGCCACCAGCGAAACCCGGGGGGGGGCCGGGGAGCTGTTTTTT
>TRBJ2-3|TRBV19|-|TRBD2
CASSSAATSGSPDTQYF
TGTGCCAGTAGTTCCGCCGCCACTAGCGGGAGCCCAGATACGCAGTATTTT
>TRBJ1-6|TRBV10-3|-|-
CAISEPQGGGQSPLHF
TGTGCCATCAGTGAGCCCCAAGGAGGGGGTCAATCACCCCTCCACTTT
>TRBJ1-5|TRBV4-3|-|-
CASSQGAGGQPQHF
TGCGCCAGCAGCCAGGGGGCGGGGGGTCAGCCCCAGCATTTT
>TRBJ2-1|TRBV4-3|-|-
CASSQDLGGGASEQFF
TGCGCCAGCAGCCAAGATCTGGGCGGCGGGGCTAGTGAGCAGTTCTTC
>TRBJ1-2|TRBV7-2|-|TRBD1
CASSSGQGWEGYTF
TGTGCCAGCAGCTCAGGACAGGGCTGGGAGGGCTACACCTTC
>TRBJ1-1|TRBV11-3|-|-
CASSLDRMNTEAFF
TGTGCCAGCAGTCTGGACCGGATGAACACTGAAGCTTTCTTT
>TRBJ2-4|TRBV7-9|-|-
CASSLPPLPGAKNIQYF
TGTGCCAGCAGCTTACCACCGCTCCCGGGGGCCAAAAACATTCAGTACTTC
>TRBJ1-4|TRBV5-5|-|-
CANSSPTRTTNEKLFF
TGTGCCAACAGCTCCCCTACACGGACAACTAATGAAAAACTGTTTTTT
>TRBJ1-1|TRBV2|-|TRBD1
CATKSRGRSPMNTEAFF
TGTGCCACCAAAAGCAGGGGGCGATCTCCAATGAACACTGAAGCTTTCTTT
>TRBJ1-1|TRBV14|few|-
CASSQGEGRRPEAFF
TGTGCCAGCAGCCAAGGGGAAGGCAGGAGGCCTGAAGCTTTCTTT
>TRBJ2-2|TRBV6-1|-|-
CASSEAGGGGELFF
TGTGCCAGCAGTGAAGCAGGGGGGGGCGGGGAGCTGTTTTTT
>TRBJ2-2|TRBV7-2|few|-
CASSLGVARLTGELFF
TGTGCCAGCAGCTTGGGGGTGGCGCGGTTAACCGGGGAGCTGTTTTTT
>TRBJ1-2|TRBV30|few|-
CAWRHGSGGYTF
TGTGCCTGGAGACACGGGTCAGGGGGCTACACCTTC
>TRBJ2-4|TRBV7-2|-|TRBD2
CASTIGPSGAKNIQYF
TGTGCCAGCACCATTGGGCCTAGCGGCGCCAAAAACATTCAGTACTTC
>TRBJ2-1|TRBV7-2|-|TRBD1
CASSATGDPFF
TGTGCCAGCAGCGCCACAGGGGACCCCTTCTTC
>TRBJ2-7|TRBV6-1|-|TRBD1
CASRSGTGPGEQYF
TGTGCCAGCAGGTCCGGGACAGGGCCCGGCGAGCAGTACTTC
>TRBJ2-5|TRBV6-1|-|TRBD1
CASSQGTGVGLETQYF
TGTGCCAGCAGTCAAGGGACAGGGGTAGGACTCGAGACCCAGTACTTC
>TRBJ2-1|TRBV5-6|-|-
CASSLDISNEQFF
TGTGCCAGCAGCTTGGACATATCCAATGAGCAGTTCTTC
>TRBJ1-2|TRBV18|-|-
CASSSDSSNYGYTF
TGTGCCAGCTCATCGGACAGCTCTAACTATGGCTACACCTTC
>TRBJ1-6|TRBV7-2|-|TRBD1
CASSAGQGANSPLHF
TGTGCCAGCAGCGCCGGACAGGGGGCAAATTCACCCCTCCACTTT
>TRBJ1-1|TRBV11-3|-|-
CASSLGPGRGAFF
TGTGCCAGCAGCTTAGGCCCGGGTAGGGGAGCTTTCTTT
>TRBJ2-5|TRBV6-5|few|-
CASSSVAGEETQYF
TGTGCCAGCAGTTCCGTGGCAGGGGAAGAGACCCAGTACTTC
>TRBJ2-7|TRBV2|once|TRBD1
CASSELHYRGTYEQYF
TGTGCCAGCAGTGAACTCCATTACAGGGGGACCTACGAGCAGTACTTC
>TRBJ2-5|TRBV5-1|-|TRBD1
CASSQGQGQETQYF
TGCGCCAGCAGCCAGGGACAGGGACAAGAGACCCAGTACTTC
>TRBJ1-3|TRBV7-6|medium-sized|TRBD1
CASSLEGGTAVSGNTIYF
TGTGCCAGCAGCTTAGAAGGGGGGACAGCCGTCTCTGGAAACACCATATATTTT
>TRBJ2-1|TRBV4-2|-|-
CASSLPFGRGSDEQFF
TGTGCCAGCAGCTTACCGTTTGGGAGGGGGTCCGATGAGCAGTTCTTC
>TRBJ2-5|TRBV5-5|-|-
CASSLMPQETQYF
TGTGCCAGCAGCTTAATGCCCCAAGAGACCCAGTACTTC
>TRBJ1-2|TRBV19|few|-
CASSNPRTANYGYTF
TGTGCCAGTAGTAACCCGAGAACAGCTAACTATGGCTACACCTTC
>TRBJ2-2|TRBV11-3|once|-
CASSFISGNTGELFF
TGTGCCAGCAGCTTCATTAGCGGGAACACCGGGGAGCTGTTTTTT
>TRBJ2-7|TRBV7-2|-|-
CASSLGGGISYEQYF
TGTGCCAGCAGCTTAGGTGGAGGGATCTCCTACGAGCAGTACTTC
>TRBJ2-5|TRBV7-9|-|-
CASSSETQYF
TGTGCCAGCAGCTCAGAGACCCAGTACTTC
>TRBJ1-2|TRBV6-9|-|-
CASSSNYGYTF
TGTGCCAGCAGTTCTAACTATGGCTACACCTTC
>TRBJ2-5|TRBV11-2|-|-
CASSPQETQYF
TGTGCCAGCAGCCCCCAAGAGACCCAGTACTTC
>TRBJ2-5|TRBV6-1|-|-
CATNPNNNPVETQYF
TGTGCCACCAACCCGAATAATAACCCCGTGGAGACCCAGTACTTC
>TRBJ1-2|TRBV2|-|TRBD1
CASSNPGTGLGGYTF
TGTGCCAGCAGTAACCCCGGGACAGGGCTTGGCGGCTACACCTTC
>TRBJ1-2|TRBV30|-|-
CAWSPQGRGGYTF
TGTGCCTGGAGTCCACAGGGAAGGGGTGGCTACACCTTC
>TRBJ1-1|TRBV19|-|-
CASRLTPGGDTEAFF
TGTGCCAGTAGACTGACCCCGGGGGGGGACACTGAAGCTTTCTTT
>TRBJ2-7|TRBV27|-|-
CASSDLDEQYF
TGTGCCAGCAGTGACCTCGACGAGCAGTACTTC
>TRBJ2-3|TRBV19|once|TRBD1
CASSIAGGDTQYF
TGTGCCAGTAGTATAGCAGGGGGTGATACGCAGTATTTT
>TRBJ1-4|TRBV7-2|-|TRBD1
CASRQTDRSTNEKLFF
TGTGCCAGCAGGCAAACGGACAGGTCAACTAATGAAAAACTGTTTTTT
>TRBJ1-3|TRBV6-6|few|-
CASRGTLGNTIYF
TGTGCCAGCAGGGGCACCCTTGGAAACACCATATATTTT